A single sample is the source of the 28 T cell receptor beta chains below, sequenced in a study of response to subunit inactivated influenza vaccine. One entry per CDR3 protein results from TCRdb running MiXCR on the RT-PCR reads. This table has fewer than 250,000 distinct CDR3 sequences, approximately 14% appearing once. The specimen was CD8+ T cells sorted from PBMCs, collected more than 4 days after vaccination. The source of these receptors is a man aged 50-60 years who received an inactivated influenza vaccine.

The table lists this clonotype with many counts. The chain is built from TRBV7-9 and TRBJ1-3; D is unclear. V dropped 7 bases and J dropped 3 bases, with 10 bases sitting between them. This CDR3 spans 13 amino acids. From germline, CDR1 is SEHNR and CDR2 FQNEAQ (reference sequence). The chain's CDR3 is CASTPWNGNTIYF. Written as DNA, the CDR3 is TGTGCCAGCACCCCGTGGAATGGAAACACCATATATTTT.

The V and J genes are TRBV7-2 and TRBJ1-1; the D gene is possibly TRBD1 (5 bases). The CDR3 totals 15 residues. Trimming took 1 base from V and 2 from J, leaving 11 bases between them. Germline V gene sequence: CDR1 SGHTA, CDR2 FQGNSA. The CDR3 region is CASSLGGVRNTEAFF. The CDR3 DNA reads TGTGCCAGCAGCTTAGGGGGGGTCCGAAACACTGAAGCTTTCTTT. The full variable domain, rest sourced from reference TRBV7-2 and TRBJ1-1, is GAGVSQSPSNKVTEKGKDVELRCDPISGHTALYWYRQSLGQGLEFLIYFQGNSAPDKSGLPSDRFSAERTGGSVSTLTIQRTQQEDSAVYLCASSLGGVRNTEAFFGQGTRLTVV.

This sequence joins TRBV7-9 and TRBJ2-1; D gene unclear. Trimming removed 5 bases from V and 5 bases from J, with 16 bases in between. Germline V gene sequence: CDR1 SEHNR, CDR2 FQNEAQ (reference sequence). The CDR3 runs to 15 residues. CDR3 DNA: TGTGCCAGCAGCATAGGGCCAGAAAGGAACAATGAGCAGTTCTTC. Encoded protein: CASSIGPERNNEQFF.

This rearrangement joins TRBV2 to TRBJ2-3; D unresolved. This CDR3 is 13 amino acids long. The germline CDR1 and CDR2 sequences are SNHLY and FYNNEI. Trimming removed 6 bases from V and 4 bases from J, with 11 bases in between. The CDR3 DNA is TGTGCCAGCAGCCTTGGGTGGGCAGATACGCAGTATTTT. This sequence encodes CASSLGWADTQYF.

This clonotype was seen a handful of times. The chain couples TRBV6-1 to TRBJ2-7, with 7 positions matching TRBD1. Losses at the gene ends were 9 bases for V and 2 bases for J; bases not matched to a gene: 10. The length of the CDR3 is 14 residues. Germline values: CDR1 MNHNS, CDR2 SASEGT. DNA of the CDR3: TGTGCCAGTGGTTTGCCGGGACAGCCCTACGAGCAGTACTTC. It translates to CASGLPGQPYEQYF.

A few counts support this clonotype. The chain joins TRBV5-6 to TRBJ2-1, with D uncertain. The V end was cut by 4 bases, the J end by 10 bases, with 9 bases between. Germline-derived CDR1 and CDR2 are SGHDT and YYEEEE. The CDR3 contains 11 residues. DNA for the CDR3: TGTGCCAGCAGCCACGGGTTCGAGCAGTTCTTC. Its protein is CASSHGFEQFF.

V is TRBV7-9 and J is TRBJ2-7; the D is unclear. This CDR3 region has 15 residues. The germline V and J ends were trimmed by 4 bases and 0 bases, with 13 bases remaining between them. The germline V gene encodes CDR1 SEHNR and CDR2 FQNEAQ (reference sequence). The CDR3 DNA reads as TGTGCCAGCAGCTCGGACGGTTTGAGCTCCTACGAGCAGTACTTC. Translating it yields CASSSDGLSSYEQYF.

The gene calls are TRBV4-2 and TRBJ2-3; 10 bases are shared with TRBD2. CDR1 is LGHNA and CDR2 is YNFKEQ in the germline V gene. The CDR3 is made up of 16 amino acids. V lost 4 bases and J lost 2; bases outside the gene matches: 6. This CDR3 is CASSPASGGLTDTQYF. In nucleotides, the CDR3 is TGTGCCAGCAGCCCTGCTAGCGGGGGTCTCACAGATACGCAGTATTTT.

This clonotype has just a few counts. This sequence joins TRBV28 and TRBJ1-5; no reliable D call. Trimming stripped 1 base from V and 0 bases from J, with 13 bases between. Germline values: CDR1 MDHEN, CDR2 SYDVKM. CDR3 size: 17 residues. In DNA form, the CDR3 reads TGTGCCAGCAGTTTATTCGGAACGGGCTATAGCAATCAGCCCCAGCATTTT. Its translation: CASSLFGTGYSNQPQHF.

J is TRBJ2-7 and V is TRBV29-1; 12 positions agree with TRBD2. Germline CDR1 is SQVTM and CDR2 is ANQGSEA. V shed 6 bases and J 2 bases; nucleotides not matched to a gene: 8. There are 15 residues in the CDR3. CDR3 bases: TGCAGCGTGACCCCCCTAGCGGGAGGGCCCTACGAGCAGTACTTC. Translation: CSVTPLAGGPYEQYF.

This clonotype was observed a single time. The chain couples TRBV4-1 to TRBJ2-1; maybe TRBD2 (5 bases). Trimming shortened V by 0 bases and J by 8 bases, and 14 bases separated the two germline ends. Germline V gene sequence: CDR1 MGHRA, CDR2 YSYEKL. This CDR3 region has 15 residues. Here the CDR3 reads CASSQDILRADEQFF. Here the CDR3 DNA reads TGCGCCAGCAGCCAAGATATCTTGAGGGCAGATGAGCAGTTCTTC.

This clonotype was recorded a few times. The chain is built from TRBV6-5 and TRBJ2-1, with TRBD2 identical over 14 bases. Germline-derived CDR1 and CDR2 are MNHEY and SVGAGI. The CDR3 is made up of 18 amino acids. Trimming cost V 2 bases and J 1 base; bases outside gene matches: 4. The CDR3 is CASSYTTSGGASYNEQFF. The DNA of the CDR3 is TGTGCCAGCAGTTACACGACTAGCGGGGGGGCGTCCTACAATGAGCAGTTCTTC.

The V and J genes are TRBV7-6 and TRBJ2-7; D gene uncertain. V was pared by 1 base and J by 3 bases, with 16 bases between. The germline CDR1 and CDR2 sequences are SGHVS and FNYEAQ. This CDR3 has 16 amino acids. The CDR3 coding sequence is TGTGCCAGCAGCTTAGGCCCGGGTGGCAATTACTACGAGCAGTACTTC. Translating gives CASSLGPGGNYYEQYF.

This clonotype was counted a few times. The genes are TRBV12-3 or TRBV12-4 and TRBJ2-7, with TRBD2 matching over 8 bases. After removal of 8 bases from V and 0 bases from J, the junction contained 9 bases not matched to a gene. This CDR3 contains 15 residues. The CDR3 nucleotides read TGTGCCAGCGCGGGGGGTCTGACGCTCTCCTACGAGCAGTACTTC. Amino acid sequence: CASAGGLTLSYEQYF.

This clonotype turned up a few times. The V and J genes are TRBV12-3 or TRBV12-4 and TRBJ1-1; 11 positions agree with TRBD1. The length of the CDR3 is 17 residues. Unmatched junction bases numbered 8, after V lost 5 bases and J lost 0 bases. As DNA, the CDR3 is TGTGCCAGCAGTAAACCCGGGACAGGGGGGATGAACACTGAAGCTTTCTTT. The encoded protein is CASSKPGTGGMNTEAFF.

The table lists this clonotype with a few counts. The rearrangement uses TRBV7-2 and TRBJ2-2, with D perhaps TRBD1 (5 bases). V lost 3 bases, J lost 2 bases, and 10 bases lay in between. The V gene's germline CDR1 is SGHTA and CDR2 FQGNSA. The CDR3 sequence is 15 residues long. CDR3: CASSFSTANTGELFF. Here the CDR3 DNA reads TGTGCCAGCAGCTTTTCGACAGCAAACACCGGGGAGCTGTTTTTT.

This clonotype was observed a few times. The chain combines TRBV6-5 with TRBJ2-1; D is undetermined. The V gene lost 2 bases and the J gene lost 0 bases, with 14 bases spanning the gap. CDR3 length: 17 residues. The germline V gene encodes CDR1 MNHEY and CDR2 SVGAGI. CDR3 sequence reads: CASSYETTARSYNEQFF. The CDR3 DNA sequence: TGTGCCAGCAGTTACGAAACAACTGCCCGCTCCTACAATGAGCAGTTCTTC.

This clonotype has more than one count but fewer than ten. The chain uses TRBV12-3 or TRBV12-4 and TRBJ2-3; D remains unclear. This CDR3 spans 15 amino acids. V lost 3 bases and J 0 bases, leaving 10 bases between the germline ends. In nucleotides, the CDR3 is TGTGCCAGCAGTTTGGAAATGGGGAGCACAGATACGCAGTATTTT. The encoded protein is CASSLEMGSTDTQYF.

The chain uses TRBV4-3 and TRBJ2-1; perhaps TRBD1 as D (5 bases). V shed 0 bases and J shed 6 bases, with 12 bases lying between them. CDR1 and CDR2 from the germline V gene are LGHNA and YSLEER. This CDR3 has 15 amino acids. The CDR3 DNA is TGCGCCAGCAGCCAAGATTCCAGGGTGGGCAATGAGCAGTTCTTC. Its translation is CASSQDSRVGNEQFF.

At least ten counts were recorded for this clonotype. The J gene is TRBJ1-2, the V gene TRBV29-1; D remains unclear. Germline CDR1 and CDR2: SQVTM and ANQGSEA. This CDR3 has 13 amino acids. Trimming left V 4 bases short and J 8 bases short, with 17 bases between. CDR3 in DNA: TGCAGCGTTGTGGCCCGGGAGATGGCCGGCTACACCTTC. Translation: CSVVAREMAGYTF.

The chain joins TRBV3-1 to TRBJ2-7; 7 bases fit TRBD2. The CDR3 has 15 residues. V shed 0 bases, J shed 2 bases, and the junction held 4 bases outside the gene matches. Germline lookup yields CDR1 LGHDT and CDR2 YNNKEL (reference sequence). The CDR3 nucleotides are TGTGCCAGCAGCCAAGATCGGGGACTACCCTACGAGCAGTACTTC. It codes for CASSQDRGLPYEQYF.

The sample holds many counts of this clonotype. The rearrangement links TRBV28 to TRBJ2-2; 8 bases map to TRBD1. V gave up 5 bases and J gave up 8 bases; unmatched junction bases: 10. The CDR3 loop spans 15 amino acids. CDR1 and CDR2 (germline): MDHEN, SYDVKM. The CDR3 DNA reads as TGTGCCAGCAGTCAACCCCCGGACAGGGCAGGGGAGCTGTTTTTT. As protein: CASSQPPDRAGELFF.

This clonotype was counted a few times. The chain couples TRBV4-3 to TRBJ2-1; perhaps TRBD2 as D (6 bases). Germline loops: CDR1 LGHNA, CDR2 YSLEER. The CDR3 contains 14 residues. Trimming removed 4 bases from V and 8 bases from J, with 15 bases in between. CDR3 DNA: TGCGCCAGCAGCCCCTTTTTGTGGGAGGATGAGCAGTTCTTC. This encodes CASSPFLWEDEQFF.

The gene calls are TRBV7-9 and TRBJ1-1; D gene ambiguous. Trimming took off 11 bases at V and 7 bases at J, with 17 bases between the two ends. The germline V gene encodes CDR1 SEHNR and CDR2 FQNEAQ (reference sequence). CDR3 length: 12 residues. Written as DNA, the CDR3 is TGTGCCTATCAGGCGGGGTGGGGTGAAGCTTTCTTT. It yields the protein CAYQAGWGEAFF.

CDR3 nucleotides: TGTGCTAGTGGTTTGTCGGGGCCCACTGAAGCTTTCTTT. Encoded protein: CASGLSGPTEAFF. The V and J genes are TRBV12-5 and TRBJ1-1; D may be TRBD1 (5 bases). Germline CDR1 reads LGHNT; CDR2 reads FRNRAP. V was shortened by 2 bases and J by 4 bases, with 8 bases between the two germline ends. This CDR3 is 13 amino acids long.

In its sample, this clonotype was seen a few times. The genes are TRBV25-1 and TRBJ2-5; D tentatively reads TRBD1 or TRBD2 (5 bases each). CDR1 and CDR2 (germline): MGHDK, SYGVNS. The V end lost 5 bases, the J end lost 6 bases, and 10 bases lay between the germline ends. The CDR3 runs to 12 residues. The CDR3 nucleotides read TGTGCCAGCAGTCCAGAGGGGCAGACCCAGTACTTC. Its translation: CASSPEGQTQYF.

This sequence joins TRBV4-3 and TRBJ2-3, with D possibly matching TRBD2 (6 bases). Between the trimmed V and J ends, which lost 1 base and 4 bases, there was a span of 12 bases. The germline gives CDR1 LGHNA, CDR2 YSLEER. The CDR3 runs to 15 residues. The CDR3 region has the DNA TGCGCCAGCAGCCAAGTTCTAGCGATCGCAGATACGCAGTATTTT. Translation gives CASSQVLAIADTQYF.

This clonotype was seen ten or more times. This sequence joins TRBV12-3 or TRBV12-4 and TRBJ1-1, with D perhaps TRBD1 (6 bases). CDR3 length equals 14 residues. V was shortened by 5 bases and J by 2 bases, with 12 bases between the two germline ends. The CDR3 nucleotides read TGTGCCAGCAGTCCGCGACAGGAAAACACTGAAGCTTTCTTT. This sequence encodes CASSPRQENTEAFF.